These 12 T cell receptor beta chains were all obtained from the same sample, sequenced in a study of T cells in Graves' hyperthyroidism and ophthalmopathy. The TCR beta CDR3 regions underwent amplification using RNA transcripts as the source. First-round RT-PCR with HTBI primers amplified the TCR CDR3 region. TCRdb used MiXCR to reprocess the multiplex PCR reads, holding one entry per CDR3 protein. Of around 250,000 distinct CDR3 sequences detected, 14% to 15% appear once; the ten largest clones hold approximately 12%. The sample comprised blood. All receptors derive from a woman aged 40 to 50 with Graves' hyperthyroidism that later progressed to Graves' ophthalmopathy.

This rearrangement joins TRBV4-1 to TRBJ1-5; D is ambiguous. Trimming cost V 4 bases and J 0 bases, with 16 bases left between them. This CDR3 contains 17 residues. Germline CDR1 MGHRA, CDR2 YSYEKL. In DNA form, the CDR3 reads TGCGCCAGCAGCCCCGCTACGGCCTATTATAGCAATCAGCCCCAGCATTTT. Amino acids: CASSPATAYYSNQPQHF.

There are many counts of this clonotype. The V and J genes are TRBV4-1 and TRBJ2-3; 11 nucleotides align to TRBD2. Germline CDR1 is MGHRA and CDR2 is YSYEKL. The V and J ends lost 4 bases and 1 base, in that order; junction bases with no gene match: 10. The CDR3 covers 18 residues. CDR3 residues: CASSRSQLLAGGTDTQYF. CDR3 DNA sequence: TGCGCCAGCAGCCGAAGCCAACTACTAGCGGGAGGCACAGATACGCAGTATTTT.

As regards this clonotype: A junction end diverges from the germline sequence, so it may reflect a read error. This chain joins TRBV18 and TRBJ1-5, with D possibly being TRBD1 (6 bases). The germline CDR1 and CDR2 sequences are KGHSH and LQKENI. The CDR3 runs to 15 residues. In nucleotides, the CDR3 is TGTGCCAGCTCACCATCTGTCGGTTCTGGACAGCCCCGGCATTTT. Its protein is CASSPSVGSGQPRHF.

This clonotype has ten or more counts. The V call is TRBV19, the J call TRBJ2-5, with a weak D call TRBD2 (6 bases). This CDR3 region has 15 residues. Germline-derived CDR1 and CDR2 are LNHDA and SQIVND (reference sequence). V gave up 5 bases and J gave up 6 bases, with 19 bases separating them. In DNA form, the CDR3 reads TGTGCCAGTAGTGGGATAGCGGATAGGGGAAAGACCCAGTACTTC. Residues: CASSGIADRGKTQYF. The whole variable domain, filled in from reference TRBV19 and TRBJ2-5, reads DGGITQSPKYLFRKEGQNVTLSCEQNLNHDAMYWYRQDPGQGLRLIYYSQIVNDFQKGDIAEGYSVSREKKESFPLTVTSAQKNPTAFYLCASSGIADRGKTQYFGPGTRLLVL.

This clonotype was detected ten times or more. This sequence joins TRBV28 and TRBJ2-1; D gene unclear. Deletions cut 3 bases from V and 0 bases from J, with 12 bases between. The CDR3 length is 16 residues. The germline gives CDR1 MDHEN, CDR2 SYDVKM. For the CDR3, the DNA is TGTGCCAGCAGTTTGTTTTGGTTAAGCTCCTACAATGAGCAGTTCTTC. It is translated as CASSLFWLSSYNEQFF.

Many counts were recorded for this clonotype. The chain carries TRBV20-1 and TRBJ2-7; TRBD1 aligns across 8 bases. Unmatched junction bases numbered 10, after V lost 3 bases and J lost 6 bases. There are 14 residues in the CDR3. Germline V gene sequence: CDR1 DFQATT, CDR2 SNEGSKA (reference sequence). This chain's CDR3 is CSASPWTGRREQYF. The CDR3 DNA reads TGCAGTGCTAGCCCCTGGACAGGGAGGCGCGAGCAGTACTTC.

This clonotype was detected ten times or more. The chain links TRBV27 to TRBJ1-6; D unclear. CDR3 length: 13 amino acids. Deletions cut 5 bases from V and 10 bases from J, with 12 bases between. The germline CDR1 and CDR2 sequences are MNHEY and SMNVEV (reference sequence). The CDR3 nucleotides read TGTGCCAGCAGTCCCCCTGGTGGGTCACCCCTCCACTTT. Translated, it gives CASSPPGGSPLHF.

This clonotype was recorded many times. The chain couples TRBV20-1 to TRBJ2-5; 7 nucleotides match TRBD1. The CDR3 runs to 14 residues. The V gene's germline CDR1 is DFQATT and CDR2 SNEGSKA (reference sequence). J was trimmed by 0 bases and V by 3 bases; bases with no gene match: 4. CDR3 bases: TGCAGTGCTAGGATGGGACAGAACCAAGAGACCCAGTACTTC. It encodes CSARMGQNQETQYF.

The chain recombines TRBV30 with TRBJ1-6; 12 bases agree with TRBD1. The ends lost 1 base at V and 11 bases at J; junction bases unmatched: 6. This CDR3 contains 15 residues. Germline loops: CDR1 GTSNPN, CDR2 SVGIG (reference sequence). CDR3 sequence reads: CAWSDPGQGATPLHF. Here the CDR3 DNA reads TGTGCCTGGAGTGATCCGGGACAGGGGGCTACACCCCTCCACTTT.

The CDR3 reads CASSFQGGYSYNEQFF. CDR3 nucleotides: TGTGCCAGCAGTTTCCAGGGGGGTTACTCCTACAATGAGCAGTTCTTC. This chain uses TRBV27 with TRBJ2-1; perhaps TRBD1 as D (7 bases). The CDR3 covers 16 residues. The germline CDR1 and CDR2 sequences are MNHEY and SMNVEV (reference sequence). The germline V and J ends were trimmed by 3 bases and 0 bases, with 12 bases remaining between them.

This clonotype has ten or more counts. The chain links TRBV20-1 to TRBJ2-1, with 14 bases lining up with TRBD2. Trimming at V came to 4 bases and at J to 6 bases, leaving 8 bases not matched to a gene. This CDR3 is 16 amino acids long. Germline CDR1 is DFQATT and CDR2 is SNEGSKA (reference sequence). CDR3 nucleotide sequence: TGCAGTGCTACCCGGCGGACTAGCGGGGGGTCCAATGAGCAGTTCTTC. This sequence encodes CSATRRTSGGSNEQFF.

This clonotype was picked up many times. The V and J genes are TRBV7-8 and TRBJ2-2; D uncertain. The germline V gene encodes CDR1 SGHVS and CDR2 FQNEAQ. V gave up 2 bases and J gave up 0 bases, with 13 bases separating them. The CDR3 has 17 residues. CDR3: CASSLMPSESNTGELFF. The DNA of the CDR3 is TGTGCCAGCAGCTTAATGCCAAGCGAATCGAACACCGGGGAGCTGTTTTTT.